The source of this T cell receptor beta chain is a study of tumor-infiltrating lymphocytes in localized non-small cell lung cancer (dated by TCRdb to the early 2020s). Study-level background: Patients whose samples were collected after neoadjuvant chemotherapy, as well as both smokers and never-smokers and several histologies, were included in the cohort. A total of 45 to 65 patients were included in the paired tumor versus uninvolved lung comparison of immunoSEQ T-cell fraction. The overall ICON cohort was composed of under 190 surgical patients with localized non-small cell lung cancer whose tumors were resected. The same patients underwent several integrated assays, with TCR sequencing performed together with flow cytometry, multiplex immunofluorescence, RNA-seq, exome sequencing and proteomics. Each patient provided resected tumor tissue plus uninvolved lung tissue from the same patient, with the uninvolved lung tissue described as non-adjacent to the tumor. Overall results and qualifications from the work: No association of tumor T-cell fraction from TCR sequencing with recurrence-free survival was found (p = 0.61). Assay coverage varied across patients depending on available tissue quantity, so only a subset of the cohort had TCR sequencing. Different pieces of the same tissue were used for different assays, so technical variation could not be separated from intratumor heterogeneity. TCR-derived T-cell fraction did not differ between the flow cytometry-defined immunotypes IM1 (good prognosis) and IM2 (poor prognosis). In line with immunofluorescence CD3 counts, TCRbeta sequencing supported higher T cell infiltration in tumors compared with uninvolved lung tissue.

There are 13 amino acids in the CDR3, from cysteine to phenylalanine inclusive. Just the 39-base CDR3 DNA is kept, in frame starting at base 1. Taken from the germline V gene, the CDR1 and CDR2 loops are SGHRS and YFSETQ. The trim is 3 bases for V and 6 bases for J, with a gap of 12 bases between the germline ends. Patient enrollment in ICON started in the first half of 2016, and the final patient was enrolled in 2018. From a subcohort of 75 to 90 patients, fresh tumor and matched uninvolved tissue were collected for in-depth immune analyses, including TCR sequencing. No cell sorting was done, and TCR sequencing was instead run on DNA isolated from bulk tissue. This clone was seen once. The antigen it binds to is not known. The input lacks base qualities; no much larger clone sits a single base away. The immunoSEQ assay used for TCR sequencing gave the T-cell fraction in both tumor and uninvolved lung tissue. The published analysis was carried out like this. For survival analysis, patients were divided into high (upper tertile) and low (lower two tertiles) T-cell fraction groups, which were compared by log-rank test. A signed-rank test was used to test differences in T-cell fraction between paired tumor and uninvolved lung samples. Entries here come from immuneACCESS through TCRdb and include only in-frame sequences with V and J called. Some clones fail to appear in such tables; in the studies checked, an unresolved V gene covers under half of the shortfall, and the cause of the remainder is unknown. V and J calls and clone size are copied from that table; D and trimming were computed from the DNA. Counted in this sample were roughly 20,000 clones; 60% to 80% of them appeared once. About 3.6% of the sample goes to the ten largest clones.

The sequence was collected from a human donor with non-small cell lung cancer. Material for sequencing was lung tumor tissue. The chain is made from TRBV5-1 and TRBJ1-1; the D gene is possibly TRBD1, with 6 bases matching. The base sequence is TGCGCCAGCAGCTACGGAGGGGGGTCTGAAGCTTTCTTT. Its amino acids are CASSYGGGSEAFF.